The next 28 T cell receptor beta chains were all read from a single sample in a study of spatial heterogeneity in lung cancer. Time point indicated: sample taken at primary tumor resection. TCRdb fed the 5' RACE reads into MiXCR, producing one record per CDR3 protein. The sample shows around 15,000 distinct CDR3 sequences, roughly 4% of them seen only once. This specimen consisted of normal lung tissue next to the tumor, obtained at surgery. These receptors were obtained from a male donor with early-stage non-small cell lung cancer.

This clonotype has a count of ten or more. This beta chain was picked up by a library intended for alpha chains and is off target, so its count carries little meaning. The gene calls are TRBV6-5 and TRBJ2-1; D remains unclear. The CDR3 sequence is 16 residues long. V lost 0 bases to trimming and J lost 6 bases, with 15 bases between them. In germline, CDR1 is MNHEY, CDR2 SVGAGI. Written as DNA, the CDR3 is TGTGCCAGCAGTTACTCAATGACCTCCTACGGCAATGAGCAGTTCTTC. Amino acid sequence: CASSYSMTSYGNEQFF.

This clonotype was found many times. Because the library targeted alpha chains, this beta chain is an off-target read whose size means little. The chain recombines TRBV11-3 with TRBJ2-6; TRBD1 or TRBD2 may be the D gene (5 bases each). The CDR3 has 16 amino acids. V shed 5 bases and J shed 0 bases, with 11 bases lying between them. CDR1 is SGHNT, CDR2 YENEEA, per germline. For the CDR3, the DNA is TGTGCCAGCAGCAGAACAGGACTCTCTGGGGCCAACGTCCTGACTTTC. The encoded protein is CASSRTGLSGANVLTF.

This clonotype was seen ten or more times. Little can be read into the size of this beta chain, an off-target read in a library designed for alpha chains. The chain has TRBV12-3 or TRBV12-4 and TRBJ1-1, with D perhaps matching TRBD1 (6 bases). The CDR3 is 14 residues long. V gave up 3 bases and J gave up 4 bases, with 12 bases separating them. CDR3 amino acids: CASSFQGQSTEAFF. The CDR3 region has the DNA TGTGCCAGCAGTTTCCAGGGGCAGAGCACTGAAGCTTTCTTT.

This clonotype occurred many times. This beta chain lies outside the target of a library built for alpha chains; its clone size means little. This chain connects TRBV18 to TRBJ2-1; 13 bases align to TRBD2. Losses at the gene ends were 4 bases for V and 1 base for J; bases not matched to a gene: 13. Germline V gene data show CDR1 as KGHSH and CDR2 as LQKENI. This CDR3 region has 20 residues. This CDR3 reads CASSLSRTSGRARSYNEQFF. DNA for the CDR3: TGTGCCAGCTCACTTTCCCGAACTAGCGGGAGGGCGCGTTCCTACAATGAGCAGTTCTTC.

In this sample, this clonotype turned up many times. This beta chain represents an off-target read in a library built for alpha chains; its size is of limited meaning. This chain connects TRBV20-1 to TRBJ1-4; 9 bases are shared with TRBD1. Germline V CDR1 and CDR2: DFQATT, SNEGSKA (reference sequence). The length of the CDR3 is 14 residues. CDR3: CTALGDRVDEKLFF. Here the CDR3 DNA reads TGCACCGCCCTCGGGGACAGGGTGGATGAAAAACTGTTTTTT.

This clonotype was observed at least ten times. In a library made to pick up alpha chains, this beta chain is a stray read with a size that means little. The chain couples TRBV7-9 to TRBJ2-2; tentative D call: TRBD1 (5 bases). Germline CDR1 SEHNR, CDR2 FQNEAQ (reference sequence). The CDR3 consists of 15 residues. The V end was cut by 5 bases, the J end by 5 bases, with 15 bases between. This chain's CDR3 is CASSLQGSWTGELFF. Here the CDR3 DNA reads TGTGCCAGCAGCCTGCAGGGATCGTGGACCGGGGAGCTGTTTTTT.

This clonotype was recorded many times. This beta chain turned up in a library designed for alpha chains; as an off-target read, its abundance says little. The chain employs TRBV6-2 or TRBV6-3 and TRBJ2-5; D perhaps matches TRBD2 (7 bases). Germline V lookup: CDR1 MNHEY, CDR2 SVGEGT. V lost 5 bases, J lost 1 base, and 17 bases lay in between. The CDR3 extends over 16 amino acids. As DNA, the CDR3 is TGTGCCAGCAGTCCCGGACTAGGAGGGGGCCAAGAGACCCAGTACTTC. This codes for CASSPGLGGGQETQYF.

This clonotype came up many times. Found in a library prepared for alpha chains, this beta chain is an off-target read, and its abundance has little meaning. J is TRBJ2-1 and V is TRBV12-3 or TRBV12-4; no reliable D call. V lost 5 bases and J lost 5, with 10 bases in between. The length of the CDR3 is 13 residues. The CDR3 region has the DNA TGTGCCAGCAGTCCTAGACATGACAATGAGCAGTTCTTC. Amino acids: CASSPRHDNEQFF.

This clonotype showed up many times. With the library built for alpha chains, this beta chain is off target and its frequency is not meaningful. The gene calls are TRBV7-9 and TRBJ2-3; D is unclear. The ends were cut back, 1 base at V and 8 bases at J, with 7 bases in the middle. From germline, CDR1 is SEHNR and CDR2 FQNEAQ (reference sequence). The CDR3 contains 12 residues. CDR3 DNA sequence: TGTGCCAGCAGCTTAGAAACGGGTACGCAGTATTTT. Translating it yields CASSLETGTQYF.

This clonotype was counted ten times or more. The library was designed around alpha chains, so this beta chain is a stray read whose abundance carries little weight. V gene TRBV27 combines with J gene TRBJ2-1; 9 nucleotides line up with TRBD2. Losses at the gene ends were 2 bases for V and 9 bases for J; bases not matched to a gene: 2. Looked up from germline, CDR1 is MNHEY and CDR2 is SMNVEV (reference sequence). The CDR3 is made up of 13 amino acids. The CDR3 reads CASSLQTSGEQFF. DNA of the CDR3: TGTGCCAGCAGTTTACAGACTAGCGGTGAGCAGTTCTTC.

This clonotype was detected ten times or more. This beta chain lies outside the target of a library built for alpha chains; its clone size means little. The rearrangement links TRBV12-3 or TRBV12-4 to TRBJ2-5; D is uncertain. This CDR3 comprises 12 residues. The ends were cut back, 6 bases at V and 4 bases at J, with 9 bases in the middle. The CDR3 nucleotides read TGTGCCAGCAGCACTAATGGAGAGACCCAGTACTTC. It encodes CASSTNGETQYF.

This clonotype counts as medium-sized (0.01 to 0.1%). In a library made to pick up alpha chains, this beta chain is a stray read with a size that means little. The chain carries TRBV10-3 and TRBJ1-1, with D possibly TRBD1 on 5 matching bases. This CDR3 spans 15 amino acids. CDR1 is ENHRY and CDR2 is SYGVKD in the germline V gene. Trimming left V 3 bases short and J 0 bases short, with 11 bases between. For the CDR3, the DNA is TGTGCCATCAGTGAAAACAGGAAGATGAACACTGAAGCTTTCTTT. The encoded protein is CAISENRKMNTEAFF.

Regarding this clonotype: This beta chain turned up in a library designed for alpha chains; as an off-target read, its abundance says little. This sequence joins TRBV28 and TRBJ2-7; 10 bases line up with TRBD2. CDR1 and CDR2 (germline): MDHEN, SYDVKM. Trimming at V came to 3 bases and at J to 5 bases, leaving 4 bases not matched to a gene. The CDR3 has 14 residues. The CDR3 DNA follows: TGTGCCAGCAGTTTTGGAGCGGGGGGGCACGAGCAGTACGTC. Its protein is CASSFGAGGHEQYV.

This clonotype has a count of ten or more. The library was prepared for alpha chains; this beta chain is a stray read, so its frequency means little. The chain couples TRBV30 to TRBJ2-1; D perhaps matches TRBD1 (5 bases). This CDR3 is built from 12 residues. Trimming removed 2 bases at V and 10 bases at J, with 12 bases between. CDR1 and CDR2 from the germline V gene are GTSNPN and SVGIG (reference sequence). CDR3 nucleotides: TGTGCCTGGAGTTTCGGTCAGGGCGAGCAGTTCTTC. This translates into CAWSFGQGEQFF.

This clonotype has ten or more counts. This beta chain is a stray read from a library made for alpha chains; its abundance is not meaningful. The chain uses TRBV20-1 and TRBJ1-5, with 11 bases that match TRBD1. The CDR3 is 16 residues long. J was trimmed by 6 bases and V by 3 bases; bases with no gene match: 10. CDR1 is DFQATT and CDR2 is SNEGSKA in the germline V gene (reference sequence). The CDR3 loop reads CSASYPGQGVGQPQHF. CDR3 in DNA: TGCAGTGCTAGTTATCCGGGACAGGGGGTAGGTCAGCCCCAGCATTTT.

This clonotype showed up many times. With the library built for alpha chains, this beta chain is off target and its frequency is not meaningful. The chain employs TRBV20-1 and TRBJ1-6; D is undetermined. Trimming took 1 base from V and 8 from J, leaving 12 bases between them. The CDR3 is 14 amino acids. Looked up from germline, CDR1 is DFQATT and CDR2 is SNEGSKA (reference sequence). DNA of the CDR3: TGCAGTGCTAGAGGTGTTGGAGAATATTCACCCCTCCACTTT. Its translation: CSARGVGEYSPLHF.

This clonotype showed up many times. This beta chain is a stray read from a library made for alpha chains; its abundance is not meaningful. The chain recombines TRBV12-3 or TRBV12-4 with TRBJ1-2, with D uncertain. CDR3 length: 13 amino acids. Deletions cut 2 bases from V and 8 bases from J, with 12 bases between. Written as DNA, the CDR3 is TGTGCCAGCAGTTTAAGGCAGGATCACGGCTACACCTTC. Its translation is CASSLRQDHGYTF.

This clonotype is classed as medium-sized (0.01 to 0.1%). This beta chain turned up in a library designed for alpha chains; as an off-target read, its abundance says little. The genes are TRBV7-9 and TRBJ2-3, with no clear D. Germline loops: CDR1 SEHNR, CDR2 FQNEAQ (reference sequence). The length of the CDR3 is 18 residues. Trimming left V 2 bases short and J 5 bases short, with 23 bases between. CDR3 nucleotides: TGTGCCAGCAGCTTAAGGGTGCCGAACAGCCTGGGTGGAGATACGCAGTATTTT. Protein sequence: CASSLRVPNSLGGDTQYF.

The table lists this clonotype with many counts. Being off target in a library aimed at alpha chains, this beta chain has a size of little meaning. This chain uses TRBV19 with TRBJ2-3; 14 bases line up with TRBD2. Germline loops: CDR1 LNHDA, CDR2 SQIVND (reference sequence). J lost 1 base, V lost 9 bases, and 9 bases had no gene match. CDR3 length equals 17 residues. The CDR3 DNA reads TGTGCCAGCAGGGGGACTAGCGGGAGTATCGGCACAGATACGCAGTATTTT. This sequence encodes CASRGTSGSIGTDTQYF.

This clonotype was seen many times. This beta chain was picked up by a library intended for alpha chains and is off target, so its count carries little meaning. The V call is TRBV28, the J call TRBJ2-7; D is ambiguous. The CDR3 extends over 14 amino acids. Deletions cut 8 bases from V and 2 bases from J, with 16 bases between. Looked up from germline, CDR1 is MDHEN and CDR2 is SYDVKM. In DNA form, the CDR3 reads TGTGCCAGCGGAGCCGACACGACCGCCTACGAGCAGTACTTC. Protein sequence: CASGADTTAYEQYF.

In its sample, this clonotype ranks as large. The library was designed around alpha chains, so this beta chain is a stray read whose abundance carries little weight. This chain links TRBV5-1 with TRBJ2-4; no clear D gene. Trimming took 0 bases from V and 5 from J, leaving 12 bases between them. Germline CDR1 reads SGHRS; CDR2 reads YFSETQ. The CDR3 consists of 15 residues. The CDR3 spells CASSLVTAPQNIQYF. CDR3 DNA sequence: TGCGCCAGCAGCTTGGTGACCGCCCCCCAAAACATTCAGTACTTC.

Ten or more counts support this clonotype. This beta chain is a stray read from a library made for alpha chains; its abundance is not meaningful. V usage is TRBV28 and J usage is TRBJ2-1; D gene ambiguous. This CDR3 contains 11 residues. Per germline, CDR1 MDHEN and CDR2 SYDVKM. V dropped 1 base and J dropped 5 bases, with 0 bases sitting between them. The CDR3 DNA reads TGTGCCAGCAGTTTATACAATGAGCAGTTCTTC. Residues: CASSLYNEQFF.

This clonotype is deemed medium-sized. The library was built for alpha chains, so this beta chain is an off-target read and its size means little. This chain joins TRBV7-3 and TRBJ1-1, with D perhaps matching TRBD1 (6 bases). Trimming stripped 5 bases from V and 5 bases from J, with 12 bases between. Germline V lookup: CDR1 SGHTA, CDR2 FQGTGA. This CDR3 has 13 amino acids. The CDR3 protein is CASSTQGSTEAFF. The CDR3, as DNA: TGTGCCAGCAGCACACAGGGATCTACTGAAGCTTTCTTT. Supplemented by reference TRBV7-3 and TRBJ1-1, the full variable domain reads GAGVSQTPSNKVTEKGKYVELRCDPISGHTALYWYRQSLGQGPEFLIYFQGTGAADDSGLPNDRFFAVRPEGSVSTLKIQRTERGDSAVYLCASSTQGSTEAFFGQGTRLTVV.

This clonotype was seen ten or more times. Because this beta chain is a stray read in a library intended to capture alpha chains, its abundance should not be given much weight. This chain joins TRBV20-1 and TRBJ1-3; 12 bases agree with TRBD1. CDR3 length: 14 residues. Losses at the gene ends were 2 bases for V and 11 bases for J; bases not matched to a gene: 7. Germline V gene lookup returns CDR1 DFQATT and CDR2 SNEGSKA (reference sequence). The CDR3 DNA follows: TGCAGTGCTAGACCCGGGACAGGGGGCATGGCCATATATTTT. Its protein product is CSARPGTGGMAIYF.

At least ten counts were recorded for this clonotype. As an off-target read in a library built for alpha chains, this beta chain has a frequency of little significance. The chain combines TRBV19 with TRBJ2-5; D remains ambiguous. The ends were cut back, 1 base at V and 5 bases at J, with 8 bases in the middle. CDR3 length: 13 residues. CDR1 LNHDA and CDR2 SQIVND come from the germline V gene (reference sequence). CDR3 sequence reads: CASSIAIGETQYF. The DNA of the CDR3 is TGTGCCAGTAGTATAGCGATAGGCGAGACCCAGTACTTC.

There are many counts of this clonotype. Since it is a stray read in a library aimed at alpha chains, this beta chain has a size that is not meaningful. The J gene is TRBJ1-1, the V gene TRBV28; D unresolved. Deletions cut 4 bases from V and 4 bases from J, with 13 bases between. Germline-derived CDR1 and CDR2 are MDHEN and SYDVKM. This CDR3 contains 14 residues. CDR3 region: CASSSPGEATEAFF. In nucleotides, the CDR3 is TGTGCCAGCAGTTCCCCTGGGGAGGCCACTGAAGCTTTCTTT.

This clonotype was observed at least ten times. Being off target in a library aimed at alpha chains, this beta chain has a size of little meaning. The chain combines TRBV29-1 with TRBJ1-1; D not certain. There are 12 residues in the CDR3. The V and J ends lost 4 bases and 3 bases respectively, with 9 bases between them. Germline assignment: CDR1 SQVTM and CDR2 ANQGSEA. The CDR3 nucleotides read TGCAGCGTTGCCGGACTGTACACTGAAGCTTTCTTT. Protein product: CSVAGLYTEAFF.

The sample holds many counts of this clonotype. This beta chain slipped into a library made for alpha chains as a stray read, so its size is not meaningful. The chain carries TRBV29-1 and TRBJ2-2; 7 bases map to TRBD1. There are 14 residues in the CDR3. Looked up from germline, CDR1 is SQVTM and CDR2 is ANQGSEA. V lost 4 bases and J lost 1; bases outside the gene matches: 3. The CDR3: CSVGAGGNTGELFF. In DNA, the CDR3 is TGCAGCGTTGGGGCAGGGGGGAACACCGGGGAGCTGTTTTTT.